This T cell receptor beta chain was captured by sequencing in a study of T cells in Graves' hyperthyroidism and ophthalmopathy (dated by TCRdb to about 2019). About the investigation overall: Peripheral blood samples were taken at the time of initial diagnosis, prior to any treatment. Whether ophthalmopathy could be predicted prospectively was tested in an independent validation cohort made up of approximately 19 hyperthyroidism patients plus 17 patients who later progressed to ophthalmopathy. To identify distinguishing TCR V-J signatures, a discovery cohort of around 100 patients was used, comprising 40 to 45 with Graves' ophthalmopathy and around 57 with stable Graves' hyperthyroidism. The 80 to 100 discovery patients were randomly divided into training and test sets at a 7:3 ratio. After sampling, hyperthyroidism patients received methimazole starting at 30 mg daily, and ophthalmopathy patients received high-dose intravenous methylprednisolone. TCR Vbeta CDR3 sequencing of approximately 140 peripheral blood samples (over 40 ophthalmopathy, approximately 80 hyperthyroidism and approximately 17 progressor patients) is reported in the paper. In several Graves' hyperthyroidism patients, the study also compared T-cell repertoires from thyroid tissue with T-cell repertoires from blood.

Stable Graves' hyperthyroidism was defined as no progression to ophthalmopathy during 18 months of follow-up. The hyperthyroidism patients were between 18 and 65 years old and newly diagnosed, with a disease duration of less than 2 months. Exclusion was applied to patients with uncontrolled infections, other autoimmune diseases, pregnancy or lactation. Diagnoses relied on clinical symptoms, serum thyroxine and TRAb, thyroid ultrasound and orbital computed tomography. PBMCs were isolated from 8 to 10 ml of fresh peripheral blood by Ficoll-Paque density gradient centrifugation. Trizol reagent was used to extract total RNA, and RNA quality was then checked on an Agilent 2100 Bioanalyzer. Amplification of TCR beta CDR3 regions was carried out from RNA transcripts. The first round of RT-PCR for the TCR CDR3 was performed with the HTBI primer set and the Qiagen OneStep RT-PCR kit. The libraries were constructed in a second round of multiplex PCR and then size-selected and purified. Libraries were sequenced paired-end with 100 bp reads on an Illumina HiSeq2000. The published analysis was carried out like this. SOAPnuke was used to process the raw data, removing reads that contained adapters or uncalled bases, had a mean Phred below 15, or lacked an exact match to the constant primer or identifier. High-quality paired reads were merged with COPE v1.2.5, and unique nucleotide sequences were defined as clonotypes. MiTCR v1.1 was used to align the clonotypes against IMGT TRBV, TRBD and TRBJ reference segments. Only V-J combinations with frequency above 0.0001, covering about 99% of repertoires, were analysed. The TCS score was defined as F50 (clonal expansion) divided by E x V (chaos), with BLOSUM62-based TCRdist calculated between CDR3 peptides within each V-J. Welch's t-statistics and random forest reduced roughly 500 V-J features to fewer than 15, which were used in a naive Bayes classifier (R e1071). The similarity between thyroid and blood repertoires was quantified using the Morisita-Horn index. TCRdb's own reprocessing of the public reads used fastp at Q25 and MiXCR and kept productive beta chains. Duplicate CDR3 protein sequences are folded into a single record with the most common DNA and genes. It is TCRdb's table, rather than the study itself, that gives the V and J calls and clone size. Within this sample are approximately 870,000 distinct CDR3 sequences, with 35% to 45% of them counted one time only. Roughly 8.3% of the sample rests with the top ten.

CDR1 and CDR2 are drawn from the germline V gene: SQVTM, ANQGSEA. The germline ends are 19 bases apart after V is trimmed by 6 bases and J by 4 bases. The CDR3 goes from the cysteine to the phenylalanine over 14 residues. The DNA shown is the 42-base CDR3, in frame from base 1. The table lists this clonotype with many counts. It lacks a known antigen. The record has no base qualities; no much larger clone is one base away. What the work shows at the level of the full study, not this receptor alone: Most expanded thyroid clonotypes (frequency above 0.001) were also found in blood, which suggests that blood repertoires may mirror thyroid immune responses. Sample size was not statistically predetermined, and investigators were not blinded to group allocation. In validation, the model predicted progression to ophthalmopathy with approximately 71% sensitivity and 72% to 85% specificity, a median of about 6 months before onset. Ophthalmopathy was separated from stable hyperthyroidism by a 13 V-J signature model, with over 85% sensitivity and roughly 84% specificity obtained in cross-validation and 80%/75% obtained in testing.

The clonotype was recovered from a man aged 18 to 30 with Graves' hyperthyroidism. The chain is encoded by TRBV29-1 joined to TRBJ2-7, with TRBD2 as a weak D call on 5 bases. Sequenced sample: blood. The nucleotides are TGCAGCGTGGTCAGAGGGATGTCGTCGTACGAGCAGTACTTC. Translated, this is CSVVRGMSSYEQYF.